This TCR beta chain was recorded in a study of regulatory T cells in long-lasting Graves disease. Study observations and caveats: Persistent Graves' patients showed less TCR diversity than newly diagnosed ones. Examination was confined to peripheral blood, excluding thyroid tissue.

The table lists this clonotype with many counts. Its specificity is not known. Time point specified: newly diagnosed GD, antithyroid drugs for less than 3 months. RNA from PBMCs was the source of the TCR library. Arm-PCR of CDR3 regions and iRepertoire HTBI primers were the basis on which TCR beta libraries were built. TCRdb redid the calling of the multiplex PCR reads with MiXCR, one entry per CDR3 protein. Seen here are 580,000 or so distinct CDR3 sequences, approximately 16% observed once, and the top ten hold more than 10%. This sample was also put to use in a study of T cells in Graves' hyperthyroidism and ophthalmopathy. That work adds: Diagnostic decisions used clinical symptoms, serum thyroxine and TRAb, thyroid ultrasound and orbital computed tomography. Most expanded thyroid clonotypes above 0.001 recurred in blood.

Here the sequenced sample was peripheral blood mononuclear cells (PBMCs), taken at new diagnosis, from a patient treated with antithyroid drugs. The sequence came from a man aged 18 to 29 with Graves disease.

This CDR3 is CASSRATAGTEAFF. As DNA, the CDR3 is TGTGCCAGCAGCCGGGCGACAGCCGGCACTGAAGCTTTCTTT. The rearrangement joins TRBV5-5 to TRBJ1-1; D may be TRBD1 (5 bases). Germline CDR1 SGHKS, CDR2 YYEKEE (reference sequence). V lost 4 bases to trimming and J lost 4 bases, with 14 bases between them. This CDR3 has 14 residues.